Reported below is one T cell receptor beta chain. The data were taken from a study of PD-L1 blockade in urothelial cancer. This CDR3 spans 13 amino acids. Trimming pared 1 base from V and 13 bases from J, leaving 14 bases between. Germline CDR1 MNHNS, CDR2 SASEGT. This table comes from immunoSEQ multiplex PCR, and its TCRdb copy is limited to in-frame clones, with some not included. The repertoire consists of nearly 45,000 clones, with roughly 78% occurring once and the leading ten covering 13%. Stated time point: peripheral blood 6 weeks after treatment start. Sequencing was performed on PBMCs, taken around atezolizumab (anti-PD-L1) treatment. The chain links TRBV6-1 to TRBJ2-4; D remains ambiguous. The sequence derives from a man aged 60-69 years with urothelial cancer. CDR3 in DNA: TGTGCCAGCAGTGAAGGGAGTAGTATCGTGCAGTACTTC. Its protein is CASSEGSSIVQYF.